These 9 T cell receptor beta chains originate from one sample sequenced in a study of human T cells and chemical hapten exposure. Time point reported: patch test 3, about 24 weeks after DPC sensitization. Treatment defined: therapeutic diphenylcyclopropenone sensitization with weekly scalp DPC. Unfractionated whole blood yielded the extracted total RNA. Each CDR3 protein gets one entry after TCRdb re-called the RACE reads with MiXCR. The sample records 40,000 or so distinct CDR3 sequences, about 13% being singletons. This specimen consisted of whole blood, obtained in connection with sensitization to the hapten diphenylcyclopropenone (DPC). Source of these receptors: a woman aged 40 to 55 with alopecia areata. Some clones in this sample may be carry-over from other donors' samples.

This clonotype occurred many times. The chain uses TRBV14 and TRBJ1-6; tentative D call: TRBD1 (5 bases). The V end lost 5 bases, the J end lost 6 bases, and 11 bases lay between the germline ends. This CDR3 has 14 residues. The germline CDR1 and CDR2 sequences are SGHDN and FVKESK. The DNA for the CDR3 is TGTGCCAGCAGCTTGGTGGGGGGTAATTCACCCCTCCACTTT. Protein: CASSLVGGNSPLHF.

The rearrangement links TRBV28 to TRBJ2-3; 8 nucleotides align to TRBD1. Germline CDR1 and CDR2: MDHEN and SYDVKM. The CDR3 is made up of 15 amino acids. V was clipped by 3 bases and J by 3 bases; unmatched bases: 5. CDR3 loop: CASSFDRGRTDTQYF. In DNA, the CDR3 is TGTGCCAGCAGTTTCGACAGGGGTCGTACAGATACGCAGTATTTT. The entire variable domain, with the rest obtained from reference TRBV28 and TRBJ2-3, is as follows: DVKVTQSSRYLVKRTGEKVFLECVQDMDHENMFWYRQDPGLGLRLIYFSYDVKMKEKGDIPEGYSVSREKKERFSLILESASTNQTSMYLCASSFDRGRTDTQYFGPGTRLTVL.

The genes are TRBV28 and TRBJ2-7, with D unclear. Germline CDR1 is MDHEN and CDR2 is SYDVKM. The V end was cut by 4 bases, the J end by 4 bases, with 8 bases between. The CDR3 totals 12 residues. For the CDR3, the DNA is TGTGCCAGCAGTTCTGGATCGTACGAGCAGTACTTC. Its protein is CASSSGSYEQYF.

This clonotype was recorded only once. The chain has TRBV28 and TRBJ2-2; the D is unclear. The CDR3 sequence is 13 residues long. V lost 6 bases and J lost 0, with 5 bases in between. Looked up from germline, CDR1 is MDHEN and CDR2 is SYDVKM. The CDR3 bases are TGTGCCAGCAGGGACCCGAACACCGGGGAGCTGTTTTTT. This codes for CASRDPNTGELFF. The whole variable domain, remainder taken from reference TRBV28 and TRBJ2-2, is DVKVTQSSRYLVKRTGEKVFLECVQDMDHENMFWYRQDPGLGLRLIYFSYDVKMKEKGDIPEGYSVSREKKERFSLILESASTNQTSMYLCASRDPNTGELFFGEGSRLTVL.

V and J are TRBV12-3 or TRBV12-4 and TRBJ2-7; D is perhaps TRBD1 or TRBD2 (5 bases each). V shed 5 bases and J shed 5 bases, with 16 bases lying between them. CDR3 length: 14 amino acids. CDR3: CASSLNSRGDEQYF. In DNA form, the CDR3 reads TGTGCCAGCAGTCTGAACTCCCGGGGCGACGAGCAGTACTTC.

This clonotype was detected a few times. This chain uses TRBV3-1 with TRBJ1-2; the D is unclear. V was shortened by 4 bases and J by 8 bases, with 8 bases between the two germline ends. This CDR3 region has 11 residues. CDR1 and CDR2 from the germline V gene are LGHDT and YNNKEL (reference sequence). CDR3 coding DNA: TGTGCCAGCAGCCCCCCCCGGGGCTACACCTTC. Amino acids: CASSPPRGYTF.

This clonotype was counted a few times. CDR3 nucleotides: TGTGCCAGCAGCTTATGGGGGAGCACAGATACGCAGTATTTT. This translates into CASSLWGSTDTQYF. The chain recombines TRBV7-9 with TRBJ2-3, with D perhaps given as TRBD1 or TRBD2 (5 bases each). CDR3 length: 14 amino acids. Germline-derived CDR1 and CDR2 are SEHNR and FQNEAQ (reference sequence). V lost 2 bases and J lost 0, with 6 bases in between.

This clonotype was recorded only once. The CDR3 sequence is CASVTSGRAGTQYF. The CDR3 nucleotides are TGTGCCAGCGTTACTAGCGGGAGGGCCGGTACGCAGTATTTT. This chain connects TRBV2 to TRBJ2-3; 13 nucleotides match TRBD2. V lost 8 bases, J lost 8 bases, and 7 bases stayed unmatched. Germline loops: CDR1 SNHLY, CDR2 FYNNEI. This CDR3 comprises 14 residues.

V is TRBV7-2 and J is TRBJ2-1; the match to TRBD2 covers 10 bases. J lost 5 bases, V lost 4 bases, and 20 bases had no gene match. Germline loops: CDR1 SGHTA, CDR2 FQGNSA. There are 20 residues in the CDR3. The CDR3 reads CASSSSLTVGLAGANNEQFF. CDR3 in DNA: TGTGCCAGCAGCTCCAGTCTTACCGTTGGGCTAGCGGGGGCAAACAATGAGCAGTTCTTC.